This section outlines one T cell receptor beta chain sequence together with its context. The antigen is not known. This may come from a read error, since a much larger clone is one base off. These data come from a study of blood T cells in healthy people across ages. Points from the study as a whole: Unsorted PBMCs ruled out conclusive naive versus antigen-experienced comparison. Diversity was higher, and naive CD4+ cells more numerous, in long-lived donors than in aged donors.

Using a J-beta primer mix together with a sample-barcoded 5' primer, a second PCR was run for about 7 to 12 cycles. The yield of each sample was at least 2.5 million CDR3-containing paired-end reads. TCRdb recomputed calls from the 5' RACE reads with MiXCR, one row per CDR3 protein. The sample consists of about 800,000 distinct CDR3 sequences, about 62% of them appearing once. The CDR3 totals 12 residues. Germline lookup yields CDR1 LGHNT and CDR2 FRNRAP. The V gene end was trimmed by 5 bases and the J gene end by 11 bases; junction bases not matched to a gene: 6. Each sample provided at least 6 micrograms of extracted total RNA.

V is TRBV12-5 and J is TRBJ1-2; 9 bases map to TRBD1. The source of this sequence is a man aged 25 to 45 in good health. Sequenced: blood. CDR3 sequence reads: CASGGYDRGYTF. In DNA form, the CDR3 reads TGTGCTAGTGGTGGATACGACAGGGGGTACACCTTC. The full variable domain, completed using reference TRBV12-5 and TRBJ1-2, is DARVTQTPRHKVTEMGQEVTMRCQPILGHNTVFWYRQTMMQGLELLAYFRNRAPLDDSGMPKDRFSAEMPDATLATLKIQPSEPRDSAVYFCASGGYDRGYTFGSGTRLTVV.